Listed below are T cell receptor beta chains from one sample, sequenced in a study of blood T cell repertoires in COVID-19. The method was immunoSEQ multiplex PCR; TCRdb's version includes in-frame clones alone and lacks a portion of them. The data contain hundreds of thousands of clones, around 90% of them singletons. Sequences were obtained from PBMCs or T cells enriched from blood (not recorded which). The receptors here all came from a woman in her forties with acute COVID-19. The CDR3 runs from the conserved cysteine through the conserved F or W. The order of the fields is clone size, V gene, D gene, J gene, CDR3 protein, CDR3 DNA. A D gene is named only where the DNA matches it firmly. A row's size may be missing; if present it is once, few, many or a size class.

clone_size: once; v_call: TRBV6-2/TRBV6-3; d_call: -; j_call: TRBJ1-5; cdr3_aa: CASSPRDGQGDQPQHF; cdr3_nt: TGTGCCAGCAGTCCAAGAGACGGACAAGGCGATCAGCCCCAGCATTTT
clone_size: many; v_call: TRBV6-5; d_call: TRBD1; j_call: TRBJ2-7; cdr3_aa: CASTMDRWSHEQYF; cdr3_nt: TGTGCCAGCACCATGGACAGGTGGTCCCACGAGCAGTACTTC
clone_size: once; v_call: TRBV15; d_call: -; j_call: TRBJ2-2; cdr3_aa: CATRLSTGELFF; cdr3_nt: TGTGCCACCAGGCTAAGCACCGGGGAGCTGTTTTTT
clone_size: -; v_call: TRBV6-1; d_call: -; j_call: TRBJ1-2; cdr3_aa: CASSETPNGYTF; cdr3_nt: TGTGCCAGCAGTGAAACTCCGAATGGCTACACCTTC
clone_size: few; v_call: TRBV7-2; d_call: -; j_call: TRBJ1-5; cdr3_aa: CASSRPGEPQHF; cdr3_nt: TGTGCCAGCAGCCGACCCGGGGAGCCCCAGCATTTT
clone_size: -; v_call: TRBV7-2; d_call: TRBD1; j_call: TRBJ1-6; cdr3_aa: CASSRTGASYNSPLHF; cdr3_nt: TGTGCCAGCAGCCGGACAGGGGCCAGCTATAATTCACCCCTCCACTTT
clone_size: -; v_call: TRBV15; d_call: TRBD1; j_call: TRBJ1-5; cdr3_aa: CATSKGTGNQPQHF; cdr3_nt: TGTGCCACCAGTAAAGGGACAGGTAATCAGCCCCAGCATTTT
clone_size: once; v_call: TRBV19; d_call: -; j_call: TRBJ2-7; cdr3_aa: CASSIRGEGYEQYF; cdr3_nt: TGTGCCAGTAGTATCCGGGGAGAAGGGTACGAGCAGTACTTC
clone_size: -; v_call: TRBV24-1; d_call: -; j_call: TRBJ2-7; cdr3_aa: CATAPDSSYEQYF; cdr3_nt: TGTGCCACAGCCCCAGACAGCTCCTACGAGCAGTACTTC
clone_size: -; v_call: TRBV11-3; d_call: -; j_call: TRBJ1-6; cdr3_aa: CASSKGDLGSDSPLHF; cdr3_nt: TGTGCCAGCAGCAAAGGGGATTTGGGCTCGGATTCACCCCTCCACTTT
clone_size: -; v_call: TRBV5-1; d_call: TRBD1; j_call: TRBJ2-2; cdr3_aa: CASSPGTENTGELFF; cdr3_nt: TGCGCCAGCAGCCCCGGGACAGAGAACACCGGGGAGCTGTTTTTT
clone_size: once; v_call: TRBV4-2; d_call: TRBD1; j_call: TRBJ1-2; cdr3_aa: CASSQTGAPGTTF; cdr3_nt: TGTGCCAGCAGCCAGACAGGGGCGCCGGGGACTACCTTC
clone_size: -; v_call: TRBV6-5; d_call: -; j_call: TRBJ1-2; cdr3_aa: CASSMEDNYGYTF; cdr3_nt: TGTGCCAGCAGTATGGAGGATAACTATGGCTACACCTTC
clone_size: -; v_call: TRBV6-6; d_call: TRBD1; j_call: TRBJ1-6; cdr3_aa: CASLAGQLSDHPLHF; cdr3_nt: TGTGCCAGCTTGGCGGGACAGCTCTCTGATCACCCCCTCCACTTT
clone_size: -; v_call: TRBV10-1; d_call: -; j_call: TRBJ2-1; cdr3_aa: CASSDSGQRDEQFF; cdr3_nt: TGCGCCAGCAGTGATTCGGGACAGCGGGATGAGCAGTTCTTC
clone_size: once; v_call: TRBV30; d_call: TRBD2; j_call: TRBJ2-3; cdr3_aa: CAWSGDYSTDTQYF; cdr3_nt: TGTGCCTGGAGTGGGGACTATAGCACAGATACGCAGTATTTT
clone_size: -; v_call: TRBV7-2; d_call: -; j_call: TRBJ2-1; cdr3_aa: CASSLSGKYNEQFF; cdr3_nt: TGTGCCAGCAGCTTATCAGGGAAATACAATGAGCAGTTCTTC
clone_size: -; v_call: TRBV10-2; d_call: TRBD1; j_call: TRBJ1-2; cdr3_aa: CAIRDIDRVYGYTF; cdr3_nt: TGCGCCATCCGAGATATCGACAGGGTGTATGGCTACACCTTC
clone_size: once; v_call: TRBV9; d_call: TRBD2; j_call: TRBJ2-7; cdr3_aa: CASSVTSGGASYEQYF; cdr3_nt: TGTGCCAGCAGCGTTACTAGCGGGGGGGCGTCCTACGAGCAGTACTTC
clone_size: once; v_call: TRBV9; d_call: -; j_call: TRBJ2-3; cdr3_aa: CASSVEGDTQYF; cdr3_nt: TGTGCCAGCAGCGTCGAGGGAGATACGCAGTATTTT
clone_size: -; v_call: TRBV5-1; d_call: -; j_call: TRBJ2-7; cdr3_aa: CASSLDNSYEQYF; cdr3_nt: TGCGCCAGCAGCTTGGATAACAGCTACGAGCAGTACTTC
clone_size: -; v_call: TRBV20-1; d_call: -; j_call: TRBJ1-1; cdr3_aa: CSASRGYRNTEAFF; cdr3_nt: TGCAGTGCTAGTAGAGGGTATAGGAACACTGAAGCTTTCTTT
clone_size: -; v_call: TRBV11-2; d_call: TRBD2; j_call: TRBJ2-5; cdr3_aa: CASSLGLAGRAQYF; cdr3_nt: TGTGCCAGCAGCTTAGGGCTAGCGGGGAGGGCCCAGTACTTC
clone_size: -; v_call: TRBV30; d_call: TRBD1; j_call: TRBJ1-2; cdr3_aa: CACGQGRGYTF; cdr3_nt: TGTGCCTGCGGACAGGGTCGCGGCTACACCTTC
clone_size: -; v_call: TRBV5-1; d_call: TRBD1; j_call: TRBJ1-4; cdr3_aa: CASSLGTGGYEKLFF; cdr3_nt: TGCGCCAGCAGCTTGGGGACAGGGGGTTATGAAAAACTGTTTTTT
clone_size: once; v_call: TRBV5-1; d_call: -; j_call: TRBJ2-3; cdr3_aa: CASSPIAGTDTQYF; cdr3_nt: TGCGCCAGCAGCCCAATTGCGGGCACAGATACGCAGTATTTT
clone_size: -; v_call: TRBV7-9; d_call: -; j_call: TRBJ2-7; cdr3_aa: CASSLVGGIGAYEQYF; cdr3_nt: TGTGCCAGCAGCTTAGTCGGCGGTATAGGAGCCTACGAGCAGTACTTC
clone_size: -; v_call: TRBV19; d_call: -; j_call: TRBJ2-7; cdr3_aa: CASSQEGSYYEQYF; cdr3_nt: TGTGCCAGTAGTCAGGAGGGATCCTACTACGAGCAGTACTTC
clone_size: -; v_call: TRBV10-3; d_call: TRBD1; j_call: TRBJ1-2; cdr3_aa: CAISTRTGGEGNYGYTF; cdr3_nt: TGTGCCATCAGTACTAGGACAGGGGGCGAGGGGAACTATGGCTACACCTTC
clone_size: -; v_call: TRBV10-2; d_call: -; j_call: TRBJ2-3; cdr3_aa: CASSESLVPAGTQYF; cdr3_nt: TGCGCCAGCAGTGAGTCTCTAGTCCCCGCCGGTACGCAGTATTTT
clone_size: -; v_call: TRBV10-1; d_call: TRBD2; j_call: TRBJ2-5; cdr3_aa: CASTTSGGRETQYF; cdr3_nt: TGCGCCAGCACGACTAGCGGGGGGCGAGAGACCCAGTACTTC
clone_size: -; v_call: TRBV12-3/TRBV12-4; d_call: -; j_call: TRBJ2-7; cdr3_aa: CASSLDTEQYF; cdr3_nt: TGTGCCAGCAGTTTAGACACCGAGCAGTACTTC
clone_size: once; v_call: TRBV19; d_call: TRBD1; j_call: TRBJ1-4; cdr3_aa: CASEQTGGEKLFF; cdr3_nt: TGTGCCAGTGAGCAGACAGGGGGTGAAAAACTGTTTTTT
clone_size: -; v_call: TRBV6-5; d_call: -; j_call: TRBJ2-5; cdr3_aa: CASSYLGRGQKETQYF; cdr3_nt: TGTGCCAGCAGTTACTTGGGCCGGGGTCAGAAGGAGACCCAGTACTTC
clone_size: -; v_call: TRBV3-1/TRBV3-2; d_call: -; j_call: TRBJ2-5; cdr3_aa: CASSQTPTPVAGETQYF; cdr3_nt: TGTGCCAGCAGCCAGACTCCTACCCCGGTCGCGGGAGAGACCCAGTACTTC
clone_size: -; v_call: TRBV3-1/TRBV3-2; d_call: TRBD2; j_call: TRBJ2-7; cdr3_aa: CASSQEGGGASYEQYF; cdr3_nt: TGTGCCAGCAGCCAAGAGGGGGGGGGAGCCTCCTACGAGCAGTACTTC
clone_size: -; v_call: TRBV29-1; d_call: -; j_call: TRBJ1-2; cdr3_aa: CSVEKGSGAYGYTF; cdr3_nt: TGCAGCGTTGAAAAGGGGTCAGGAGCCTATGGCTACACCTTC
clone_size: -; v_call: TRBV30; d_call: TRBD1; j_call: TRBJ1-6; cdr3_aa: CAWSAGQGSSSPLHF; cdr3_nt: TGTGCCTGGAGTGCCGGACAGGGGAGTAGTTCACCCCTCCACTTT
clone_size: few; v_call: TRBV9; d_call: TRBD1; j_call: TRBJ1-2; cdr3_aa: CASSAPGQGNWGYTF; cdr3_nt: TGTGCCAGCAGCGCCCCGGGACAGGGTAATTGGGGCTACACCTTC
clone_size: -; v_call: TRBV10-2; d_call: -; j_call: TRBJ2-7; cdr3_aa: CASSDSGFYEQYF; cdr3_nt: TGCGCCAGCAGTGACTCGGGGTTCTACGAGCAGTACTTC
clone_size: -; v_call: TRBV28; d_call: -; j_call: TRBJ1-4; cdr3_aa: CASSLRVATNEKLFF; cdr3_nt: TGTGCCAGCAGTCTCCGGGTTGCAACTAATGAAAAACTGTTTTTT